One sample yielded the 24 T cell receptor beta chains listed below, sequenced in a study of blood T cell repertoires in COVID-19. Clones were sequenced by immunoSEQ multiplex PCR, and TCRdb holds only the in-frame ones, with some missing. This sample yields 100,000 to 120,000 clones, of which 65% to 90% are seen a single time; around 4.1% belongs to the top ten. The source material was peripheral blood. The receptor set was obtained from a man aged 45-65 years with acute or convalescent COVID-19.

This clone has only a few counts. The chain carries TRBV28 and TRBJ1-2; maybe TRBD1 (5 bases). Germline CDR1 and CDR2: MDHEN and SYDVKM. The CDR3 loop spans 12 amino acids. The V gene lost 7 bases and the J gene lost 7 bases, with 13 bases spanning the gap. As DNA, the CDR3 is TGTGCCAGCATACCCCAGGGAGGTGGCTACACCTTC. This sequence encodes CASIPQGGGYTF.

This chain links TRBV28 with TRBJ1-2, with TRBD1 matching 8 bases. V shed 5 bases and J 4 bases; nucleotides not matched to a gene: 6. This CDR3 is built from 14 residues. CDR1 and CDR2 (germline): MDHEN, SYDVKM. CDR3 protein: CASSIDRGVYGYTF. CDR3 DNA sequence: TGTGCCAGCAGTATCGACAGGGGCGTCTATGGCTACACCTTC.

This clone was found a few times. The chain combines TRBV2 with TRBJ2-7; the D gene is possibly TRBD2 (6 bases). CDR3 length equals 13 residues. Germline V lookup: CDR1 SNHLY, CDR2 FYNNEI. Trimming removed 8 bases at V and 4 bases at J, with 15 bases between. The CDR3, as DNA: TGTGCCAGCCGAGGTAGGCGGGGATACGAGCAGTACTTC. It yields the protein CASRGRRGYEQYF.

This clone was observed once. The rearrangement links TRBV10-3 to TRBJ2-3, with 9 bases that match TRBD2. V shed 6 bases, J shed 2 bases, and the junction held 3 bases outside the gene matches. The CDR3 loop spans 14 amino acids. The V gene's germline CDR1 is ENHRY and CDR2 SYGVKD. The CDR3 region has the DNA TGTGCCATCAGGCGGGGACTAGCCACAGATACGCAGTATTTT. Amino acid sequence: CAIRRGLATDTQYF.

This clone was counted once. The chain links TRBV6-6 to TRBJ1-5; possibly TRBD1 for D (6 bases). CDR1 is MNHNY and CDR2 is SVGAGI in the germline V gene (reference sequence). The CDR3 runs 13 residues. Between the trimmed V and J ends, which lost 8 bases and 0 bases, there was a span of 8 bases. The CDR3 region is CASGQYSNQPQHF. The CDR3 DNA sequence: TGTGCCAGCGGACAGTATAGCAATCAGCCCCAGCATTTT.

This clone was detected a few times. The chain uses TRBV5-4 and TRBJ1-3, with TRBD1 identical over 9 bases. The CDR3 has 16 amino acids. Unmatched junction bases numbered 6, after V lost 4 bases and J lost 1 base. In germline, CDR1 is SGHNT, CDR2 YYREEE (reference sequence). This chain's CDR3 is CASSQRQGGSGNTIYF. The CDR3, as DNA: TGTGCCAGCAGCCAAAGACAGGGGGGTTCTGGAAACACCATATATTTT. Complete variable domain (other parts from reference TRBV5-4 and TRBJ1-3): ETGVTQSPTHLIKTRGQQVTLRCSSQSGHNTVSWYQQALGQGPQFIFQYYREEENGRGNFPPRFSGLQFPNYSSELNVNALELDDSALYLCASSQRQGGSGNTIYFGEGSWLTVV.

This clone appeared a few times. The chain has TRBV7-9 and TRBJ1-1, with 8 bases identical to TRBD1. After removal of 4 bases from V and 7 bases from J, the junction contained 5 bases not matched to a gene. From germline, CDR1 is SEHNR and CDR2 FQNEAQ (reference sequence). The length of the CDR3 is 13 residues. The CDR3 bases are TGTGCCAGCAGCTCTCGGACAGGGTTTGAAGCTTTCTTT. It translates to CASSSRTGFEAFF.

The rearrangement uses TRBV7-9 and TRBJ2-3, with 14 positions matching TRBD2. The CDR3 is 16 residues long. Germline V CDR1 and CDR2: SEHNR, FQNEAQ (reference sequence). Trimming took 7 bases from V and 2 from J; bases not matched to a gene: 5. The CDR3 region has the DNA TGTGCCAGCACCCTGGGACTAGCGGGGGACACAGATACGCAGTATTTT. Its protein is CASTLGLAGDTDTQYF. Full variable domain (outside the CDR3, taken from reference TRBV7-9 and TRBJ2-3): DTGVSQNPRHKITKRGQNVTFRCDPISEHNRLYWYRQTLGQGPEFLTYFQNEAQLEKSRLLSDRFSAERPKGSFSTLEIQRTEQGDSAMYLCASTLGLAGDTDTQYFGPGTRLTVL.

The V and J genes are TRBV10-3 and TRBJ2-1; TRBD1 agrees at 10 bases. This CDR3 has 15 residues. After removal of 0 bases from V and 7 bases from J, the junction contained 3 bases not matched to a gene. The V gene's germline CDR1 is ENHRY and CDR2 SYGVKD. The CDR3 DNA follows: TGTGCCATCAGTGAGTCCGGGACAGGGGAGAATGAGCAGTTCTTC. It yields the protein CAISESGTGENEQFF.

The gene calls are TRBV7-2 and TRBJ1-1; 8 positions agree with TRBD1. Germline CDR1 SGHTA, CDR2 FQGNSA. V shed 3 bases and J 4 bases; nucleotides not matched to a gene: 7. This CDR3 spans 15 amino acids. This chain's CDR3 is CASSFDRGGRTEAFF. The CDR3 bases are TGTGCCAGCAGCTTCGACAGGGGAGGGCGCACTGAAGCTTTCTTT.

The genes are TRBV7-9 and TRBJ2-5; 9 bases align to TRBD2. The CDR3 is 17 residues long. Germline V gene data show CDR1 as SEHNR and CDR2 as FQNEAQ (reference sequence). The V segment lost 5 bases and the J segment 5 bases; nucleotides outside the gene matches: 15. The CDR3 protein is CASSIRFGRGGIETQYF. The CDR3 nucleotides read TGTGCCAGCAGCATTAGATTCGGGCGGGGGGGCATTGAGACCCAGTACTTC.

The V call is TRBV18, the J call TRBJ2-3; 8 nucleotides line up with TRBD2. V lost 6 bases, J lost 2 bases, and 4 bases stayed unmatched. Per the germline V gene, CDR1 is KGHSH and CDR2 is LQKENI. The CDR3 totals 14 residues. The CDR3 nucleotides are TGTGCCAGCTCCCTGCGGGAGGCCACAGATACGCAGTATTTT. Translating gives CASSLREATDTQYF. The complete variable domain, with remaining parts taken from reference TRBV18 and TRBJ2-3, reads NAGVMQNPRHLVRRRGQEARLRCSPMKGHSHVYWYRQLPEEGLKFMVYLQKENIIDESGMPKERFSAEFPKEGPSILRIQQVVRGDSAAYFCASSLREATDTQYFGPGTRLTVL.

V is TRBV6-2 or TRBV6-3 and J is TRBJ2-5, with TRBD2 matching over 12 bases. The trim removed 2 bases at V and 3 bases at J, leaving 7 bases unmatched. The germline CDR1 and CDR2 sequences are MNHEY and SVGEGT. The CDR3 is 17 amino acids. CDR3 sequence reads: CASSYLLSSGREETQYF. In DNA form, the CDR3 reads TGTGCCAGCAGTTACCTATTGTCTAGCGGGAGGGAAGAGACCCAGTACTTC.

This clone was observed a handful of times. The chain joins TRBV5-6 to TRBJ2-3; D remains unclear. CDR1 SGHDT and CDR2 YYEEEE come from the germline V gene. The CDR3 sequence is 15 residues long. The V gene lost 0 bases and the J gene lost 3 bases, with 11 bases spanning the gap. The CDR3 here is CASSLAAVGTDTQYF. The CDR3 region has the DNA TGTGCCAGCAGCTTGGCCGCGGTGGGTACAGATACGCAGTATTTT.

The chain carries TRBV11-2 and TRBJ2-1; 8 bases line up with TRBD2. With 3 bases clipped from V and 7 bases from J, the junction kept 8 bases outside the gene matches. The CDR3 runs 15 residues. Looked up from germline, CDR1 is SGHAT and CDR2 is FQNNGV. The CDR3 region is CASSLWSGSGNEQFF. As DNA, the CDR3 is TGTGCCAGCAGCTTGTGGAGCGGGAGCGGGAATGAGCAGTTCTTC.

V usage is TRBV11-2 and J usage is TRBJ2-5; D unresolved. Germline V CDR1 and CDR2: SGHAT, FQNNGV. This CDR3 spans 12 amino acids. Trimming removed 8 bases from V and 5 bases from J, with 12 bases in between. The CDR3 coding sequence is TGTGCCAGCGCTAACTTGTGGGAGACCCAGTACTTC. Residues: CASANLWETQYF.

The V gene is TRBV5-1, the J gene TRBJ1-2; 11 nucleotides align to TRBD1. This CDR3 has 13 amino acids. J lost 7 bases, V lost 6 bases, and 5 bases had no gene match. In germline, CDR1 is SGHRS, CDR2 YFSETQ. CDR3 region: CASTGQGVFGYTF. The CDR3 coding sequence is TGCGCCAGCACGGGACAGGGGGTTTTTGGCTACACCTTC. Looking up the rest from reference TRBV5-1 and TRBJ1-2 gives the full variable domain: KAGVTQTPRYLIKTRGQQVTLSCSPISGHRSVSWYQQTPGQGLQFLFEYFSETQRNKGNFPGRFSGRQFSNSRSEMNVSTLELGDSALYLCASTGQGVFGYTFGSGTRLTVV.

V is TRBV10-3 and J is TRBJ2-7; TRBD1 might be the D (6 bases). There are 15 residues in the CDR3. Between the trimmed V and J ends, which lost 4 bases and 0 bases, there was a span of 13 bases. From germline, CDR1 is ENHRY and CDR2 SYGVKD. This CDR3 reads CAISGDGTHSYEQYF. CDR3 DNA: TGTGCCATCAGTGGGGACGGGACACACTCCTACGAGCAGTACTTC.

This rearrangement joins TRBV9 to TRBJ2-1; 10 bases match TRBD2. This CDR3 has 16 amino acids. V lost 0 bases to trimming and J lost 4 bases; unmatched junction nucleotides: 4. Germline CDR1 reads SGDLS; CDR2 reads YYNGEE. The CDR3 region is CASSVVSSGRYNEQFF. The CDR3 region has the DNA TGTGCCAGCAGCGTAGTGAGTAGCGGGAGGTACAATGAGCAGTTCTTC.

This sequence joins TRBV5-1 and TRBJ2-3; D ambiguous. The CDR3 is 15 residues long. Between the trimmed V and J ends, which lost 0 bases and 2 bases, there was a span of 10 bases. Germline CDR1 and CDR2: SGHRS and YFSETQ. In DNA form, the CDR3 reads TGCGCCAGCAGCTTGGCACATCCCTTCACAGATACGCAGTATTTT. This codes for CASSLAHPFTDTQYF.

This chain uses TRBV18 with TRBJ2-1; TRBD2 matches 11 bases. The CDR3 is made up of 16 amino acids. Trimming removed 3 bases from V and 6 bases from J; junction bases left unmatched: 7. CDR1 is KGHSH and CDR2 is LQKENI in the germline V gene. This CDR3 reads CASSPLGTSGRNEQFF. The CDR3 coding sequence is TGTGCCAGCTCACCGCTTGGGACTAGCGGACGCAATGAGCAGTTCTTC.

CDR3: CASSVQSEQFF. The CDR3 DNA reads as TGTGCCAGCAGCGTACAGTCTGAGCAGTTCTTC. V and J are TRBV11-2 and TRBJ2-1, with D unclear. The CDR3 has 11 residues. The germline V gene encodes CDR1 SGHAT and CDR2 FQNNGV. V was cut by 5 bases and J by 9 bases, with 8 bases left in between. The variable domain in full, completed from reference TRBV11-2 and TRBJ2-1, reads EAGVAQSPRYKIIEKRQSVAFWCNPISGHATLYWYQQILGQGPKLLIQFQNNGVVDDSQLPKDRFSAERLKGVDSTLKIQPAKLEDSAVYLCASSVQSEQFFGPGTRLTVL.

The chain recombines TRBV5-8 with TRBJ2-5, with 9 bases lining up with TRBD1. Unmatched junction bases numbered 6, after V lost 2 bases and J lost 4 bases. The CDR3 is made up of 15 amino acids. Germline CDR1 and CDR2: SGHTS and YDEGEE. CDR3 in amino acids: CASSFGTGGAETQYF. The CDR3 bases are TGTGCCAGCAGCTTTGGAACAGGGGGCGCAGAGACCCAGTACTTC.

This clone appeared a single time. V is TRBV11-2 and J is TRBJ2-7; TRBD2 aligns across 7 bases. Germline values: CDR1 SGHAT, CDR2 FQNNGV. Trimming took 6 bases from V and 0 from J; bases not matched to a gene: 8. This CDR3 spans 15 amino acids. CDR3: CASRARGGGSYEQYF. CDR3 sequence (DNA): TGTGCCAGCAGGGCAAGAGGCGGGGGCTCCTACGAGCAGTACTTC.